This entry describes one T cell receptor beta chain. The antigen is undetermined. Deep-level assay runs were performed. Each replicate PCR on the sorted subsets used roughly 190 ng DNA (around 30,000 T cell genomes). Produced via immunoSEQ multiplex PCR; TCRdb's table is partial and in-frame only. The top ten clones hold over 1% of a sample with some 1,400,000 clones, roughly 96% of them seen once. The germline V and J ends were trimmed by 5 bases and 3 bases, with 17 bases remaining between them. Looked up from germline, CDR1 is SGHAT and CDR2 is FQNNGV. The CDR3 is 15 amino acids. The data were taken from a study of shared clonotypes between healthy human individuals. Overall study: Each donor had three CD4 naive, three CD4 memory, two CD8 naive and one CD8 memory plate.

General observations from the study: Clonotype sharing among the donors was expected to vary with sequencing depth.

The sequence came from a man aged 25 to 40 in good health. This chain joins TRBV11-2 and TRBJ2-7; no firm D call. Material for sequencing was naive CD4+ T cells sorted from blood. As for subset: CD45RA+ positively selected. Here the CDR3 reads CASSPHGRTDYEQYF. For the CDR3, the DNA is TGTGCCAGCAGCCCCCACGGGCGGACGGACTACGAGCAGTACTTC.